These T cell receptor beta chains were read from a single sample in a study of T-cell memory formation after mild COVID-19. TCRdb analysed the 5' RACE reads with MiXCR anew, one entry per CDR3 protein. The repertoire holds fewer than 200,000 distinct CDR3 sequences, with 10% to 15% as singletons. Sequencing used PBMCs or a T cell subset sorted from them (not recorded which). These receptors all stem from a man aged 18 to 29 who had mild COVID-19 (a few samples of this study predate the infection). Cell type and time point are not known. CDR3s include the opening cysteine and the closing phenylalanine or tryptophan. Fields, in order: CDR3 DNA, CDR3 protein, clone size, V gene, D gene, J gene. A D gene is named only where the DNA matches it firmly. The size entry is marked missing in some rows and otherwise reads once, few, many or a size class.

TGCGCCAGCAGCACATTAGCGGGGGAGACCGGGGAGCTGTTTTTT CASSTLAGETGELFF many TRBV5-1 TRBD2 TRBJ2-2
TGTGCCAGCGAGCAACAGGGCCGTGGCTACGAGCAGTACTTC CASEQQGRGYEQYF many TRBV6-2/TRBV6-3 - TRBJ2-7
TGCAGTGCTAGCCTCTCAGGTACCACTGAAGCTTTCTTT CSASLSGTTEAFF - TRBV20-1 - TRBJ1-1
TGTGCCAGCAGCTCAAGCCGGGACGACAATGAGCAGTTCTTC CASSSSRDDNEQFF few TRBV7-3 - TRBJ2-1
TGCGCCAGCAGCTTGGCAGGGGACTCCTACAATGAGCAGTTCTTC CASSLAGDSYNEQFF - TRBV5-1 - TRBJ2-1
TGTGCCAGCAGCTTAGGAGCGTTACCCTACGAGCAGTACTTC CASSLGALPYEQYF - TRBV7-2 - TRBJ2-7
TGCGCCAGCAGCTTGGATGGACAGTCCACCCTTCCCACCTTC CASSLDGQSTLPTF many TRBV5-1 - TRBJ1-2
TGTGCCAGCAGCTTACGGGGCACTGGCTACACCTTC CASSLRGTGYTF few TRBV7-2 - TRBJ1-2
TGTGCCAGCAGTGAAGCGTCAGGGGGCTATGGCTACACCTTC CASSEASGGYGYTF - TRBV6-1 TRBD1 TRBJ1-2
TGTGCCAGCAGCCAATTTGGGGGAGTTGCTCAGCCCCAGCATTTT CASSQFGGVAQPQHF - TRBV3-1 - TRBJ1-5
TGTGCCAGCAGCCCTACAGAAAGGACCCAGTACTTC CASSPTERTQYF - TRBV3-1 - TRBJ2-5
TGCGCCAGCCGCTCGTCTAAATATGGCTACACCTTC CASRSSKYGYTF few TRBV5-1 - TRBJ1-2
TGTGCCAGCAGCGCCGGTGGGACCTCTGGAAACACCATATATTTT CASSAGGTSGNTIYF - TRBV9 - TRBJ1-3
TGTGCCAGCAGTCTCGGACAGGGGCGAGTAAGCAATCAGCCCCAGCATTTT CASSLGQGRVSNQPQHF - TRBV12-3/TRBV12-4 TRBD1 TRBJ1-5
TGTGCCAGCAGCCCCCGATCAGGGAGCACTGAAGCTTTCTTT CASSPRSGSTEAFF few TRBV14 - TRBJ1-1
TGTGCCAGCAGCCGCTCCGGGACAGAAACCGGGGAGCTGTTTTTT CASSRSGTETGELFF - TRBV7-2 TRBD1 TRBJ2-2
TGTGCCAGCAGCTCCGGTCCGGGTCAAGATGGCTACACCTTC CASSSGPGQDGYTF - TRBV5-5 - TRBJ1-2
TGTGCCATCAAAGTTGGTATCTCCGAGTGGGATGAGCAGTTCTTC CAIKVGISEWDEQFF - TRBV10-3 - TRBJ2-1